The 21 T cell receptor beta chains below were found in one sample sequenced in a study of cytomegalovirus exposure and HLA in healthy donors. Amplification used 60 Vbeta primers and 13 Jbeta primers. Profiled with immunoSEQ multiplex PCR; TCRdb holds only in-frame clones, not every one. The table shows 150,000 to 200,000 clones, with more than 70% occurring only once. Sequencing was done on a sample of PBMCs. The receptors were sampled from a woman aged 40-49 years in good health and CMV-seronegative.

The V gene is TRBV4-1, the J gene TRBJ1-2; 7 bases are shared with TRBD1. The CDR3 runs to 15 residues. The trim removed 1 base at V and 7 bases at J, leaving 9 bases unmatched. The germline V gene encodes CDR1 MGHRA and CDR2 YSYEKL. CDR3 nucleotide sequence: TGCGCCAGCAGCCAAGGACAGGGATCGCGGTCTGGCTACACCTTC. Translated, it gives CASSQGQGSRSGYTF.

The genes are TRBV18 and TRBJ1-1; D may be TRBD1 (5 bases). Trimming removed 2 bases at V and 0 bases at J, with 10 bases between. Germline loops: CDR1 KGHSH, CDR2 LQKENI. The CDR3 covers 15 residues. CDR3 sequence (DNA): TGTGCCAGCTCACCAACGGGGGACCTGAACACTGAAGCTTTCTTT. Translation: CASSPTGDLNTEAFF.

The chain uses TRBV6-1 and TRBJ2-7; 11 bases match TRBD1. V dropped 7 bases and J dropped 3; count of bases not matched to a gene: 8. CDR3 length: 15 amino acids. Germline lookup yields CDR1 MNHNS and CDR2 SASEGT. CDR3 in amino acids: CASTPAGTGGYEQYF. CDR3 sequence (DNA): TGTGCCAGCACCCCCGCCGGGACAGGGGGCTACGAGCAGTACTTC.

The gene calls are TRBV27 and TRBJ1-1, with D possibly TRBD1 on 5 matching bases. V was cut by 0 bases and J by 8 bases, with 13 bases left in between. Germline V gene data show CDR1 as MNHEY and CDR2 as SMNVEV (reference sequence). There are 14 residues in the CDR3. The CDR3 sequence is CASSLSLREGEAFF. Here the CDR3 DNA reads TGTGCCAGCAGTTTATCGCTCAGGGAGGGGGAAGCTTTCTTT.

V is TRBV7-9 and J is TRBJ2-7; TRBD1 might be the D (6 bases). V shed 1 base and J shed 4 bases, with 14 bases lying between them. The CDR3 totals 15 residues. CDR1 is SEHNR, CDR2 FQNEAQ, per germline (reference sequence). The CDR3 sequence: CASSLVQGTSYEQYF. The CDR3 DNA reads TGTGCCAGCAGCTTAGTGCAGGGGACCTCTTACGAGCAGTACTTC.

The chain couples TRBV9 to TRBJ1-1; D call uncertain. Germline CDR1 and CDR2: SGDLS and YYNGEE. The CDR3 is 17 amino acids. V lost 1 base and J lost 3, with 19 bases in between. In DNA form, the CDR3 reads TGTGCCAGCAGCGTACACGGGTCCCCGGAACGGGACACTGAAGCTTTCTTT. Its protein product is CASSVHGSPERDTEAFF.

The V and J genes are TRBV7-3 and TRBJ1-2; 8 nucleotides agree with TRBD1. The CDR3 runs to 14 residues. The junction had 8 bases not matched to a gene; V was cut back by 5 bases and J by 6 bases. CDR1 and CDR2 from the germline V gene are SGHTA and FQGTGA. DNA for the CDR3: TGTGCCAGCAGCCCAGGACAGGGAACGGATGGCTACACCTTC. Its translation: CASSPGQGTDGYTF.

This CDR3 reads CASSDPGQLYNEQFF. Written as DNA, the CDR3 is TGTGCCAGCAGTGACCCGGGACAACTCTACAATGAGCAGTTCTTC. The rearrangement joins TRBV6-1 to TRBJ2-1; possibly TRBD1 for D (6 bases). V was cut by 3 bases and J by 3 bases, with 12 bases left in between. This CDR3 region has 15 residues. Germline values: CDR1 MNHNS, CDR2 SASEGT.

V gene TRBV11-3 combines with J gene TRBJ1-2; TRBD1 matches at 8 bases. The CDR3 runs 15 residues. The V and J ends lost 3 bases and 8 bases, in that order; junction bases with no gene match: 11. Germline V gene lookup returns CDR1 SGHNT and CDR2 YENEEA. The CDR3 loop reads CASSFLVTGAGGYTF. CDR3 bases: TGTGCCAGCAGCTTCTTGGTGACAGGGGCCGGGGGCTACACCTTC.

The genes are TRBV7-9 and TRBJ2-5, with D maybe TRBD2 (6 bases). This CDR3 is built from 16 residues. In germline, CDR1 is SEHNR, CDR2 FQNEAQ (reference sequence). V lost 5 bases and J lost 0, with 16 bases in between. As DNA, the CDR3 is TGTGCCAGCAGCAATAGGGGCGGGGTGTACCAAGAGACCCAGTACTTC. Protein: CASSNRGGVYQETQYF.

In its sample, this clone was seen a few times. J is TRBJ2-1 and V is TRBV5-1, with D perhaps TRBD2 (5 bases). V was pared by 5 bases and J by 0 bases, with 12 bases between. The CDR3 extends over 15 amino acids. CDR1 and CDR2 (germline): SGHRS, YFSETQ. The CDR3 spells CASRASRSSYNEQFF. The CDR3 nucleotides read TGCGCCAGCAGGGCTAGCAGGAGCTCCTACAATGAGCAGTTCTTC.

This clone was seen a few times. CDR3 protein: CASSQNRGYSGNTIYF. The CDR3 coding sequence is TGTGCCAGCAGCCAAAACCGGGGTTACTCTGGAAACACCATATATTTT. The rearrangement links TRBV11-3 to TRBJ1-3; no firm D call. Trimming removed 5 bases at V and 0 bases at J, with 14 bases between. This CDR3 is 16 amino acids long. Germline V gene lookup returns CDR1 SGHNT and CDR2 YENEEA.

This clone was counted a few times. The chain recombines TRBV6-4 with TRBJ2-3, with 8 bases fitting TRBD1. V lost 3 bases and J lost 4; bases outside the gene matches: 3. The CDR3 extends over 14 amino acids. The germline V gene has CDR1 MRHNA and CDR2 SNTAGT. In nucleotides, the CDR3 is TGTGCCAGCAGTGATGCGACAGGGGCAGATACGCAGTATTTT. Protein product: CASSDATGADTQYF.

The chain employs TRBV7-9 and TRBJ2-7; 9 bases line up with TRBD1. CDR1 and CDR2 from the germline V gene are SEHNR and FQNEAQ (reference sequence). J gave up 4 bases and V 4 bases, and 8 bases lay outside the gene matches. The CDR3 runs to 15 residues. CDR3 sequence reads: CASSSDRDRVYEQYF. DNA of the CDR3: TGTGCCAGCAGCTCGGACCGGGACAGGGTTTACGAGCAGTACTTC.

The chain employs TRBV9 and TRBJ1-1, with 9 bases lining up with TRBD1. The length of the CDR3 is 14 residues. The V gene's germline CDR1 is SGDLS and CDR2 YYNGEE. V trimming: 4 bases; J trimming: 1 base; junction bases outside the gene matches: 2. The CDR3 DNA is TGTGCCAGCAGCCCGACAGGGGGGAACACTGAAGCTTTCTTT. As protein: CASSPTGGNTEAFF.

This chain connects TRBV30 to TRBJ1-1; TRBD1 is a possible D gene (5 bases). The ends were cut back, 2 bases at V and 1 base at J, with 8 bases in the middle. From germline, CDR1 is GTSNPN and CDR2 SVGIG (reference sequence). The CDR3 has 13 amino acids. CDR3 sequence reads: CAWSHGGNTEAFF. CDR3 DNA: TGTGCCTGGAGTCACGGGGGGAACACTGAAGCTTTCTTT.

This clone was found once. The rearrangement uses TRBV27 and TRBJ2-1; 11 positions match TRBD2. The CDR3 is 16 residues long. Germline V gene lookup returns CDR1 MNHEY and CDR2 SMNVEV (reference sequence). With 6 bases clipped from V and 4 bases from J, the junction kept 8 bases outside the gene matches. DNA of the CDR3: TGTGCCAGCAGAGACGTGGGACTAGCGGCTTACAATGAGCAGTTCTTC. Translation gives CASRDVGLAAYNEQFF.

V is TRBV5-6 and J is TRBJ2-1; 7 bases map to TRBD1. CDR1 is SGHDT and CDR2 is YYEEEE in the germline V gene. There are 12 residues in the CDR3. The V gene end was trimmed by 3 bases and the J gene end by 10 bases; junction bases not matched to a gene: 4. In nucleotides, the CDR3 is TGTGCCAGCAGCTCCCGGACAGGAGAGCAGTTCTTC. Protein sequence: CASSSRTGEQFF. The complete variable domain, with remaining parts taken from reference TRBV5-6 and TRBJ2-1, reads DAGVTQSPTHLIKTRGQQVTLRCSPKSGHDTVSWYQQALGQGPQFIFQYYEEEERQRGNFPDRFSGHQFPNYSSELNVNALLLGDSALYLCASSSRTGEQFFGPGTRLTVL.

This clone was seen once. The V call is TRBV7-3, the J call TRBJ1-1; tentatively, D is TRBD1 (5 bases). V was trimmed by 5 bases and J by 0 bases, leaving 13 bases between them. CDR3 length: 15 amino acids. Germline V gene lookup returns CDR1 SGHTA and CDR2 FQGTGA. In DNA, the CDR3 is TGTGCCAGCAGCCTACACGGGACTCTGAACACTGAAGCTTTCTTT. This translates into CASSLHGTLNTEAFF.

This chain joins TRBV6-5 and TRBJ2-7; weak D call: TRBD2 (6 bases). The germline V gene has CDR1 MNHEY and CDR2 SVGAGI. The V end lost 4 bases, the J end lost 4 bases, and 11 bases lay between the germline ends. CDR3 size: 13 residues. The CDR3 DNA reads as TGTGCCAGCAGTTTGGAGGGACTTTACGAGCAGTACGTC. Residues: CASSLEGLYEQYV.

The chain combines TRBV9 with TRBJ2-2; 8 positions agree with TRBD2. J gave up 3 bases and V 3 bases, and 7 bases lay outside the gene matches. Germline V CDR1 and CDR2: SGDLS, YYNGEE. CDR3 length: 16 residues. CDR3 sequence (DNA): TGTGCCAGCAGCGGCCTTAGCGGGGTCGACACCGGGGAGCTGTTTTTT. It encodes CASSGLSGVDTGELFF.